This section outlines one T cell receptor (beta chain) sequence together with its context. What it binds is not known. This record comes from a study of shared clonotypes between healthy human individuals. Study-wide results and caveats: Exclusively blood specimens were collected; tissue repertoires likely differ.

Unsorted PBMC samples were amplified in replicate PCRs containing about 0.3 ug DNA, about 30,000 T cell genomes. Unsorted PBMCs provided DNA that was sequenced on ten immunoSEQ deep assay plates. Sequencing used immunoSEQ multiplex PCR; TCRdb keeps in-frame clones, though not all of them. Of more than 400,000 clones detected, roughly 80% appear once; the ten largest clones hold roughly 13%. The V gene's germline CDR1 is LNHDA and CDR2 SQIVND (reference sequence). This CDR3 region has 16 residues. Trimming at V came to 1 base and at J to 2 bases, leaving 2 bases not matched to a gene. Caucasian adults living in Nashville, Tennessee, provided all samples.

The chain recombines TRBV19 with TRBJ1-5; 10 bases align to TRBD1. Sample: PBMCs. This TCR derives from a woman between 40 and 50 years old in good health. Some clones in this sample may be carry-over from other donors' samples. The CDR3 bases are TGTGCCAGTAGTATAGCGGGACAGGGGCGCAATCAGCCCCAGCATTTT. It codes for CASSIAGQGRNQPQHF.